This T cell receptor (beta chain) was retrieved from a study of OX40 agonist ivuxolimab in advanced cancers. As for the study in general: As their treatment, patients were administered ivuxolimab, an agonistic anti-OX40 (CD134) antibody. Every 2 weeks, patients got intravenous ivuxolimab at one of six dose levels (0.01-10 mg/kg).

The method was immunoSEQ multiplex PCR; TCRdb's version includes in-frame clones alone and lacks a portion of them. Of about 45,000 clones detected, roughly 90% appear once; the ten largest clones hold approximately 16%. CDR1 is MGHDK and CDR2 is SYGVNS in the germline V gene. V was clipped by 3 bases and J by 12 bases, with 8 bases between them. CDR3 length: 11 residues. The sequence was collected from an adult with an advanced solid tumor such as melanoma, head and neck, liver or kidney cancer. The genes are TRBV25-1 and TRBJ1-4, with D uncertain. The material was CD4+ or CD8+ T cells sorted from blood, obtained in a trial of the OX40 agonist ivuxolimab. The CDR3 DNA sequence: TGTGCCAGCAGTGACGGGAGTGAACTGTTTTTT. Amino acids: CASSDGSELFF.